This T cell receptor (beta chain) was sequenced for a study of long-term antiretroviral therapy in people with HIV. Findings of the study overall: For ART adherence, viral resistance and therapy changes, no data were available. Clones showing expansion before ART dominated the repertoire at all time points.

The authors ran the immunoSEQ assay, v3.0, at survey level. Clones were read by immunoSEQ multiplex PCR, and TCRdb kept only the in-frame ones, dropping some. The sample holds tens of thousands of clones; 90% to 95% are singletons and the top ten take less than 3%. Germline CDR1 SGHTS, CDR2 YDEGEE. The CDR3 loop spans 14 amino acids. The V end lost 3 bases, the J end lost 2 bases, and 8 bases lay between the germline ends. In the case of this clone: Its target is not known.

The chain is built from TRBV5-8 and TRBJ2-2; D is unresolved. Sequencing was performed on unsorted PBMCs, taken approximately 7.1 years after starting antiretroviral therapy. The TCR comes from a man aged 45-60 years with HIV. This CDR3 is CASSWGTNTGELFF. DNA of the CDR3: TGTGCCAGCAGCTGGGGAACTAACACCGGGGAGCTGTTTTTT.